This T cell receptor beta chain came from a study of OX40 agonist ivuxolimab in advanced cancers. Whole-study context: Treatment of patients was with ivuxolimab, an agonistic anti-OX40 (CD134) antibody.

Study-level points and caveats: Some of the nonresponding patients also showed low levels of normalized T-cell clonal expansion. CD8+ T cells showed, on average, more clonal expansion than CD4+ cells.

If patients had autoimmune disease history or systemic immunosuppression, they were excluded. Assay used: immunoSEQ multiplex PCR; TCRdb lists only in-frame clones, some missing. Of around 50,000 clones listed, more than 70% are singletons. To note about this clone: What it binds is not known.

CDR3 length equals 15 residues. V gave up 5 bases and J gave up 6 bases; unmatched junction bases: 7. Germline V lookup: CDR1 SNHLY, CDR2 FYNNEI. Sequences were derived from CD4+ or CD8+ T cells sorted from blood, sampled in a trial of the OX40 agonist ivuxolimab. The sequence was collected from an adult with an advanced solid tumor such as melanoma, head and neck, liver or kidney cancer. V usage is TRBV2 and J usage is TRBJ1-4; TRBD1 agrees at 9 bases. This chain's CDR3 is CASSTDRGPYEKLFF. As DNA, the CDR3 is TGTGCCAGCAGTACGGACAGGGGACCTTATGAAAAACTGTTTTTT.